This record looks at one TCR beta chain sequence and its context. Its antigen target is currently unknown. Per-base quality was not reported, and no clone a single base away is much larger than it. The data derive from a study of OX40 agonist ivuxolimab in advanced cancers. With respect to the entire study: Ivuxolimab was a fully human IgG2 agonistic monoclonal antibody targeting the costimulatory receptor OX40 (CD134). The dose-escalation cohort was about 83% male with a mean age of approximately 60 years, ranging from roughly 20 to 80. The paper describes the monotherapy dose-escalation part (N of about 55 patients) of the phase I trial of ivuxolimab. Patients were allowed to have had prior anti-PD-1, anti-PD-L1 or anti-CTLA-4 therapy, and approximately 40% of the dose-escalation patients had been treated with checkpoint inhibitors. Of the roughly 52 dose-escalation patients, hepatocellular carcinoma was present in about 20, melanoma in approximately 15, renal cell carcinoma in 9 and head and neck cancer in 9. Intravenous ivuxolimab was administered to patients every 2 weeks at six dose levels: 0.01, 0.1, 0.3, 1.5, 3 and 10 mg/kg. Partial responses were achieved by three dose-escalation patients, of whom one had hepatocellular carcinoma and two had cutaneous melanoma. The point of sequencing TCRbeta in the periphery was to test whether ivuxolimab changed TCR sequence diversity and drove clonal T-cell expansion. The paper's findings and limits, for the study overall: Low levels of normalized T-cell clonal expansion were also shown by some nonresponding patients. At doses from 0.1 to 3.0 mg/kg, clonal expansion was seen in both CD4+ and CD8+ blood T cells between baseline and week 6. Partial responders in the 0.1-3.0 mg/kg groups had among the lowest normalized peripheral clonal expansion, especially among CD8+ T cells. Which antigens the clonally expanded peripheral T cells were specific for was not determined. After ivuxolimab, CD8+ T cells had more expanded clones than CD4+ T cells on average.

CDR1 SEHNR and CDR2 FQNEAQ were looked up in the germline V gene (reference sequence). Trimming costs V 5 bases and J 3 bases, and their ends lie 11 bases apart. The CDR3, cysteine through phenylalanine, is 14 amino acids long. The kept DNA is CDR3 alone, 42 bases in frame from the first base. For sequencing of the TCRbeta CDR3 region, genomic DNA was extracted from the sorted cells. TCRbeta CDR3 regions were sequenced using the immunoSEQ Assay. TCRdb carries this immuneACCESS record with in-frame sequences only. Its versions omit some clonotypes, under half of them owing to an unresolved V gene in the studies checked, with the rest unexplained. This sample gives 55,000 to 75,000 clones in total; roughly four fifths of them show up just once. Of the sample, 4% to 5% falls within the top ten clones. Patients with a history of autoimmune disease or receiving systemic immunosuppression were excluded from the trial. Peripheral blood for TCR sequencing was collected from all dose cohorts at baseline, on cycle 4 day 1, and on cycle 7 day 1. The samples were drawn from a first-in-human, open-label, multicenter phase I dose-escalation trial of ivuxolimab. Adults with locally advanced or metastatic head and neck squamous cell, hepatocellular, melanoma or renal cell carcinoma were enrolled in the trial. Before TCR sequencing, CD4+ T cells and CD8+ T cells from peripheral blood were sorted into separate populations.

The receptor comes from an adult with an advanced solid tumor such as melanoma, head and neck, liver or kidney cancer. The rearranged segments are TRBV7-9 and TRBJ1-5, and TRBD1 may be the D gene, going by 5 matching bases. The sequencing here drew on CD4+ or CD8+ T cells sorted from blood, taken in a trial of the OX40 agonist ivuxolimab. The CDR3 region reads CASSGGGVNQPQHF. The nucleotide sequence is TGTGCCAGCAGCGGGGGGGGAGTCAATCAGCCCCAGCATTTT.